These 12 T cell receptor beta chains were all obtained from the same sample, sequenced in a study of cytomegalovirus exposure and HLA in healthy donors. Researchers ran the PCR with 60 Vbeta and 13 Jbeta primers. The method was immunoSEQ multiplex PCR; TCRdb's version includes in-frame clones alone and lacks a portion of them. The repertoire includes approximately 110,000 clones, about 84% of them detected once, and approximately 3.8% sits in the top ten. Sequenced input: PBMCs. These receptor sequences come from a middle-aged man in good health and CMV-seronegative.

This chain uses TRBV11-1 with TRBJ1-2, with D maybe TRBD1 (5 bases). This CDR3 contains 15 residues. V lost 2 bases and J lost 0, with 10 bases in between. Germline-derived CDR1 and CDR2 are SGHAT and FQDESV (reference sequence). For the CDR3, the DNA is TGTGCCAGCAGCTTAACGGCAGGGCCTAACTATGGCTACACCTTC. Amino acid sequence: CASSLTAGPNYGYTF. Looking up the rest from reference TRBV11-1 and TRBJ1-2 gives the full variable domain: EAEVAQSPRYKITEKSQAVAFWCDPISGHATLYWYRQILGQGPELLVQFQDESVVDDSQLPKDRFSAERLKGVDSTLKIQPAELGDSAMYLCASSLTAGPNYGYTFGSGTRLTVV.

The rearrangement uses TRBV4-1 and TRBJ2-7, with 8 bases lining up with TRBD2. The V gene end was trimmed by 4 bases and the J gene end by 3 bases; junction bases not matched to a gene: 14. The germline gives CDR1 MGHRA, CDR2 YSYEKL. The CDR3 is 17 amino acids. This CDR3 reads CASSPQPGAGGLYEQYF. Here the CDR3 DNA reads TGCGCCAGCAGCCCCCAGCCCGGGGCGGGGGGTCTCTACGAGCAGTACTTC.

This chain connects TRBV4-1 to TRBJ1-1; D unclear. Trimming shortened V by 5 bases and J by 1 base, and 14 bases separated the two germline ends. CDR1 is MGHRA and CDR2 is YSYEKL in the germline V gene. This CDR3 has 15 residues. The CDR3 sequence is CASSAFGLRNTEAFF. Written as DNA, the CDR3 is TGCGCCAGCAGCGCTTTCGGTTTGAGGAACACTGAAGCTTTCTTT.

This clone was detected only a few times. The CDR3 nucleotides read TGTGCCAGTAGTTCGATCGACAGTGGCAATCAGCCCCAGCATTTT. Its protein is CASSSIDSGNQPQHF. The V and J genes are TRBV19 and TRBJ1-5; D might be TRBD1 (5 bases). The CDR3 loop spans 15 amino acids. Germline-derived CDR1 and CDR2 are LNHDA and SQIVND (reference sequence). Trimming removed 5 bases at V and 2 bases at J, with 13 bases between.

The gene calls are TRBV25-1 and TRBJ2-1; D is perhaps TRBD1 (5 bases). V lost 5 bases, J lost 7 bases, and 18 bases lay in between. The CDR3 sequence is 15 residues long. Per the germline V gene, CDR1 is MGHDK and CDR2 is SYGVNS. Here the CDR3 reads CASSQEGVKANEQFF. Written as DNA, the CDR3 is TGTGCCAGCAGTCAGGAAGGGGTGAAAGCGAATGAGCAGTTCTTC. The variable domain in full, completed from reference TRBV25-1 and TRBJ2-1, reads EADIYQTPRYLVIGTGKKITLECSQTMGHDKMYWYQQDPGMELHLIHYSYGVNSTEKGDLSSESTVSRIRTEHFPLTLESARPSHTSQYLCASSQEGVKANEQFFGPGTRLTVL.

The V and J genes are TRBV30 and TRBJ1-4; D remains unclear. From germline, CDR1 is GTSNPN and CDR2 SVGIG (reference sequence). The CDR3 contains 14 residues. V shed 5 bases and J shed 5 bases, with 15 bases lying between them. The CDR3 sequence is CAWGEGILNEKLFF. CDR3 nucleotides: TGTGCCTGGGGGGAGGGCATCCTCAATGAAAAACTGTTTTTT.

The V call is TRBV2, the J call TRBJ2-7; the match to TRBD1 covers 7 bases. Trimming at V came to 4 bases and at J to 4 bases, leaving 4 bases not matched to a gene. Germline loops: CDR1 SNHLY, CDR2 FYNNEI. This CDR3 is built from 13 residues. CDR3 protein: CASSAGQTYEQYF. The DNA of the CDR3 is TGTGCCAGCAGTGCGGGACAGACTTACGAGCAGTACTTC.

A few counts support this clone. The J gene is TRBJ1-2, the V gene TRBV27, with a possible D match to TRBD1 (5 bases). The V and J ends lost 3 bases and 3 bases respectively, with 8 bases between them. The CDR3 is 13 residues long. Germline V lookup: CDR1 MNHEY, CDR2 SMNVEV (reference sequence). The CDR3 region has the DNA TGTGCCAGCAGTTTCGGGGGGGACTATGGCTACACCTTC. This translates into CASSFGGDYGYTF.

The chain recombines TRBV10-2 with TRBJ1-2; 8 nucleotides line up with TRBD1. CDR1 is WSHSY and CDR2 is SAAADI in the germline V gene. The CDR3 totals 14 residues. V was clipped by 3 bases and J by 4 bases; unmatched bases: 4. CDR3 nucleotides: TGCGCCAGCAGTGACGACAGGGGTGGCTATGGCTACACCTTC. Translation: CASSDDRGGYGYTF.

This chain uses TRBV5-4 with TRBJ2-7; TRBD1 aligns across 10 bases. Per the germline V gene, CDR1 is SGHNT and CDR2 is YYREEE (reference sequence). J gave up 5 bases and V 5 bases, and 7 bases lay outside the gene matches. There are 14 residues in the CDR3. In DNA form, the CDR3 reads TGTGCCAGCAGTGTAAGGACAGGGGGAGACGAGCAGTACTTC. It is translated as CASSVRTGGDEQYF.

V usage is TRBV5-4 and J usage is TRBJ2-7; 7 bases map to TRBD2. Per the germline V gene, CDR1 is SGHNT and CDR2 is YYREEE (reference sequence). The J segment lost 4 bases and the V segment lost 4 bases, leaving 8 bases of the junction unmatched. The CDR3 has 14 amino acids. In nucleotides, the CDR3 is TGTGCCAGCAGCAAAGCGGGAACAAGATACGAGCAGTACTTC. It is translated as CASSKAGTRYEQYF. The full variable domain, its missing parts supplied by reference TRBV5-4 and TRBJ2-7, is ETGVTQSPTHLIKTRGQQVTLRCSSQSGHNTVSWYQQALGQGPQFIFQYYREEENGRGNFPPRFSGLQFPNYSSELNVNALELDDSALYLCASSKAGTRYEQYFGPGTRLTVT.

The chain employs TRBV10-3 and TRBJ1-1; D uncertain. The CDR3 is made up of 17 amino acids. With 4 bases removed from V and 1 base from J, the gap between germline ends came to 19 bases. CDR1 is ENHRY, CDR2 SYGVKD, per germline. CDR3 coding DNA: TGTGCCATCAGTGGTTCGGAGGGATGGAAGGGGAACACTGAAGCTTTCTTT. It yields the protein CAISGSEGWKGNTEAFF.